The source of this T cell receptor (beta chain) is a study of T cell clonotyping in hematopoietic cell transplantation. Study results and caveats: At the given depth, recipient repertoires were over 95% de novo clonotypes. Broader posttransplant TCR repertoire diversity was predicted by graft donor and pretransplant recipient Inverse Simpson Index values. After transplant, recipient diversity fell while pathologically expanded clonotypes grew through day 180.

The germline V gene has CDR1 GTSNPN and CDR2 SVGIG (reference sequence). This CDR3 has 13 amino acids. Trimming took 3 bases from V and 3 from J; bases not matched to a gene: 3. Regarding this clone: Its antigen is as yet unknown.

Sequencing used immunoSEQ multiplex PCR; TCRdb keeps in-frame clones, though not all of them. The table lists under 6,500 clones, 85% to 95% of them singletons, with about 50% in the top ten. Recipients were bled about 28 days pretransplant and at posttransplant days 30, 100, 180. The origin of this receptor is a female patient aged 50-59 years who had an allogeneic stem cell transplant from an unrelated donor, so T cells may come from the graft donor. Some clones in this sample may be carry-over from other donors' samples. V gene TRBV30 combines with J gene TRBJ2-7, with 9 positions matching TRBD1. Here the sequenced sample was peripheral blood mononuclear cells, taken 100 days after allogeneic stem cell transplant. The CDR3 nucleotides are TGTGCCTGGAGCTACAGGGGGCTCTACGAGCAGTACTTC. This sequence encodes CAWSYRGLYEQYF.